The 7 T cell receptor beta chains in this list originate from one sample, sequenced in a study of T cell responses to AZD1222 COVID-19 vaccine. Produced via immunoSEQ multiplex PCR; TCRdb's table is partial and in-frame only. The sample data list about 140,000 clones. What was sequenced was peripheral blood. Receptors were obtained from an adult in good health.

The chain joins TRBV7-9 to TRBJ2-2, with D unclear. Trimming stripped 4 bases from V and 2 bases from J, with 5 bases between. Per germline, CDR1 SEHNR and CDR2 FQNEAQ (reference sequence). The CDR3 is made up of 13 amino acids. The CDR3 reads CASSSTNTGELFF. The CDR3 DNA reads as TGTGCCAGCAGCTCCACAAACACCGGGGAGCTGTTTTTT.

V usage is TRBV9 and J usage is TRBJ2-7; 9 bases map to TRBD1. V trimming: 0 bases; J trimming: 2 bases; junction bases outside the gene matches: 3. The CDR3 spans 15 residues. Germline values: CDR1 SGDLS, CDR2 YYNGEE. The CDR3 nucleotides read TGTGCCAGCAGCGTAGACGGGGACAGGGCCTACGAGCAGTACTTC. Translated, it gives CASSVDGDRAYEQYF.

The chain has TRBV6-5 and TRBJ2-5; D is possibly TRBD2 (5 bases). V gave up 0 bases and J gave up 2 bases, with 7 bases separating them. CDR3 length: 14 amino acids. The germline CDR1 and CDR2 sequences are MNHEY and SVGAGI. CDR3 nucleotide sequence: TGTGCCAGCAGTTACTCCGGGGTTCAAGAGACCCAGTACTTC. Translated: CASSYSGVQETQYF.

The V call is TRBV28, the J call TRBJ2-2, with 10 bases matching TRBD1. V shed 8 bases, J shed 4 bases, and the junction held 4 bases outside the gene matches. Germline V gives CDR1 MDHEN, CDR2 SYDVKM. CDR3 length: 14 residues. Written as DNA, the CDR3 is TGTGCCAGCGAGGGGGACAGGGGCACCGGGGAGCTGTTTTTT. Translation gives CASEGDRGTGELFF.

The chain recombines TRBV3-1 (or the pseudogene TRBV3-2) with TRBJ2-6; D gene ambiguous. CDR3 length: 14 residues. Germline V gives CDR1 LGHDT, CDR2 YNNKEL (reference sequence). V was cut by 1 base and J by 3 bases, with 4 bases left in between. CDR3 protein: CASSQGGGANVLTF. The CDR3 bases are TGTGCCAGCAGCCAAGGTGGTGGGGCCAACGTCCTGACTTTC.

The chain is built from TRBV11-3 and TRBJ2-1, with a weak D call TRBD1 (6 bases). V was trimmed by 1 base and J by 6 bases, leaving 10 bases between them. Germline V CDR1 and CDR2: SGHNT, YENEEA. The CDR3 spans 14 residues. CDR3 residues: CASSLGGLINEQFF. As DNA, the CDR3 is TGTGCCAGCAGCTTAGGGGGGCTGATCAATGAGCAGTTCTTC.

The rearrangement joins TRBV4-1 to TRBJ1-2, with a tentative D call TRBD1 (6 bases). Trimming cost V 0 bases and J 6 bases, with 17 bases left between them. CDR3 length equals 16 residues. Germline V gene sequence: CDR1 MGHRA, CDR2 YSYEKL. Written as DNA, the CDR3 is TGCGCCAGCAGCCAAGAAGGACAGCAACTTTGGGATGGCTACACCTTC. Translated: CASSQEGQQLWDGYTF.